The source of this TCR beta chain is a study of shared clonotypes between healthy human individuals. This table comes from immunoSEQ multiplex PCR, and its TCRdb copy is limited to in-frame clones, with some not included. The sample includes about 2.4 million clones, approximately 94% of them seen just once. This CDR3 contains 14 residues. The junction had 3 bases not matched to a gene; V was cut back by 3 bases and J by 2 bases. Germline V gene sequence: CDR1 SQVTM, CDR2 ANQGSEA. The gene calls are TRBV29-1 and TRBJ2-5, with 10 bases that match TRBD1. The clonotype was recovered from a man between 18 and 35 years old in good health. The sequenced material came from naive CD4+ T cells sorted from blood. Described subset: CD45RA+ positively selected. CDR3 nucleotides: TGCAGCGTTGACCCGGACAGGGGGCAAGAGACCCAGTACTTC. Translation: CSVDPDRGQETQYF.